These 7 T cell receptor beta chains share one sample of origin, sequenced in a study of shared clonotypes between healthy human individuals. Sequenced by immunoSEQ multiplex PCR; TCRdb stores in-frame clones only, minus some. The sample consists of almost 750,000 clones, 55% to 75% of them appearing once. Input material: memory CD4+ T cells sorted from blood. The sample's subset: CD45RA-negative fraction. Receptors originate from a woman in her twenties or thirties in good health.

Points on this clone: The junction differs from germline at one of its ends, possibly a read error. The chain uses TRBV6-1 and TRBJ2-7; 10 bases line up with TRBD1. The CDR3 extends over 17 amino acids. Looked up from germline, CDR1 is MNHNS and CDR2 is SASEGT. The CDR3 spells CASREGGQGGDWAEQYF. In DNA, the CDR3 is TGTGCCAGCAGGGAAGGCGGACAGGGGGGAGACTGGGCCGAGCAGTACTTC.

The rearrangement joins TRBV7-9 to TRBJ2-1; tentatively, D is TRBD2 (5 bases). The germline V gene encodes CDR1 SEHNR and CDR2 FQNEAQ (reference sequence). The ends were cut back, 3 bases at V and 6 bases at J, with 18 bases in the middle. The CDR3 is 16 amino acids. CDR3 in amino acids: CASSFQRSPKFNEQFF. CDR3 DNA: TGTGCCAGCAGCTTCCAGCGGAGTCCGAAGTTCAATGAGCAGTTCTTC.

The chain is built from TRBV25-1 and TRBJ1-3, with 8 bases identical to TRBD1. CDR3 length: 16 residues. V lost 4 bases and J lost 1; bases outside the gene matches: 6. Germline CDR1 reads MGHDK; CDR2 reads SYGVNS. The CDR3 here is CASSGYRGKSGNTIYF. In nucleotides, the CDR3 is TGTGCCAGCAGTGGCTACAGGGGGAAGTCTGGAAACACCATATATTTT.

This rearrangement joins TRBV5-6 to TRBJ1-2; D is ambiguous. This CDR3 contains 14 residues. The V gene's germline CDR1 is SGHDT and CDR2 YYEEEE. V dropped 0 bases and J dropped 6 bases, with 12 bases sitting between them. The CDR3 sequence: CASSLAYPEHGYTF. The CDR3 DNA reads TGTGCCAGCAGCTTGGCCTACCCCGAACATGGCTACACCTTC.

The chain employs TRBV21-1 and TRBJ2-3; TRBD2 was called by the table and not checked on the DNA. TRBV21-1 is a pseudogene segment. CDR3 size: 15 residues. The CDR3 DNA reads TGTGCCAGCAGCCCTCTTCGGTGTTGCACAGATACGCAGTATTTT. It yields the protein CASSPLRCCTDTQYF.

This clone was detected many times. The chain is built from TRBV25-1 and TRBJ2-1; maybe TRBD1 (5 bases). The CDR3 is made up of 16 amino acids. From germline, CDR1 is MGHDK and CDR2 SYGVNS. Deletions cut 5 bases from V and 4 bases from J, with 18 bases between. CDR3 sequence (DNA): TGTGCCAGCAGTCCCCGACAGCAAAGGAGTTACAATGAGCAGTTCTTC. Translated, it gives CASSPRQQRSYNEQFF.

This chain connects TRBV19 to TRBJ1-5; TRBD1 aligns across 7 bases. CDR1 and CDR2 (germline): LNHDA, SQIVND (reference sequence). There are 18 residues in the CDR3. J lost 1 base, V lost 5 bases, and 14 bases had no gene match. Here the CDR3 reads CASSPQTGRSGSNQPQHF. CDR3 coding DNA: TGTGCCAGTAGTCCCCAGACAGGGAGGTCAGGCAGCAATCAGCCCCAGCATTTT.